This entry concerns a single TCR beta chain. Measured with immunoSEQ multiplex PCR; TCRdb has only the in-frame clones, and not every one. The sample includes some 2,100,000 clones, approximately 96% of them seen just once. The source of the sample is a study of shared clonotypes between healthy human individuals. V shed 4 bases and J 2 bases; nucleotides not matched to a gene: 12. Germline CDR1 and CDR2: SGHAT and FQNNGV. There are 18 residues in the CDR3. Material: naive CD4+ T cells sorted from blood. Subset described: CD45RA+ positively selected. This clonotype was obtained from a young man in good health. The chain combines TRBV11-2 with TRBJ1-4, with 8 nucleotides matching TRBD1. The CDR3 coding sequence is TGTGCCAGCAGCTCCGCACGACAGGGGATCGGGACTAATGAAAAACTGTTTTTT. Its protein is CASSSARQGIGTNEKLFF. Variable domain in full (rest from reference TRBV11-2 and TRBJ1-4): EAGVAQSPRYKIIEKRQSVAFWCNPISGHATLYWYQQILGQGPKLLIQFQNNGVVDDSQLPKDRFSAERLKGVDSTLKIQPAKLEDSAVYLCASSSARQGIGTNEKLFFGSGTQLSVL.